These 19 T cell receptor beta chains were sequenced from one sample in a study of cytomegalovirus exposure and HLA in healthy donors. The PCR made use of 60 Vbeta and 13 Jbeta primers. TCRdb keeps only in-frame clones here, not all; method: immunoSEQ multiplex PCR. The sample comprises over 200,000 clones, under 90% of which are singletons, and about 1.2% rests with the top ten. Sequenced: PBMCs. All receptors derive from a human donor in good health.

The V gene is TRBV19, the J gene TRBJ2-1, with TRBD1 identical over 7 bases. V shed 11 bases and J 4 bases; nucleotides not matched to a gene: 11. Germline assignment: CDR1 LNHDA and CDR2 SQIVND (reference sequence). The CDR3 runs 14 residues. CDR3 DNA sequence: TGTGCCGGATTCTTTTCGACAGGGTACAATGAGCAGTTCTTC. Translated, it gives CAGFFSTGYNEQFF.

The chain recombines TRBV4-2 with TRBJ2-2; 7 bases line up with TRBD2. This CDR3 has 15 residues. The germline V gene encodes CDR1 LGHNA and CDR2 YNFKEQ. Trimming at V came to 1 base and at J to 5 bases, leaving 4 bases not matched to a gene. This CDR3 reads CASSQAAGETGELFF. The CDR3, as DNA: TGTGCCAGCAGCCAAGCGGCGGGAGAGACCGGGGAGCTGTTTTTT.

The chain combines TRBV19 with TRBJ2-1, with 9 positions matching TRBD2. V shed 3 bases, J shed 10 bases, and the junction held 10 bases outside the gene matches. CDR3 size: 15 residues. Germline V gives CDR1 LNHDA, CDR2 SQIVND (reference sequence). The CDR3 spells CASSMYAGLASEQFF. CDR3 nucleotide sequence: TGTGCCAGTAGTATGTACGCGGGACTAGCTTCCGAGCAGTTCTTC.

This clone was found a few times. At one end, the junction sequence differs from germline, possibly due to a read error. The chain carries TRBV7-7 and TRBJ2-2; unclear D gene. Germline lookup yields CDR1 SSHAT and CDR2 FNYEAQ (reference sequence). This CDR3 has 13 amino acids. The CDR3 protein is CASSSQPTGELFF. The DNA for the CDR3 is TGTGCTAGCAGCTCACAACCCACCGGGGAGCTGTTTTTT.

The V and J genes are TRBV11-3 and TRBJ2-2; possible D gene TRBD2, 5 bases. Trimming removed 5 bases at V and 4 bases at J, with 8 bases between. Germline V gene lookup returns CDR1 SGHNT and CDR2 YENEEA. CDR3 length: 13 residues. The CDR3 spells CASSQSGTGELFF. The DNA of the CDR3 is TGTGCCAGCAGCCAAAGCGGCACCGGGGAGCTGTTTTTT.

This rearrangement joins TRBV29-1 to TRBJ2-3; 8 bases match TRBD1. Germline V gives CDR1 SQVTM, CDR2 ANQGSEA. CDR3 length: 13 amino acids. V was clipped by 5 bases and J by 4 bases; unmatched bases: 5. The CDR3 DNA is TGCAGCGTTAGACGGACAGGGCCAGATACGCAGTATTTT. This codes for CSVRRTGPDTQYF.

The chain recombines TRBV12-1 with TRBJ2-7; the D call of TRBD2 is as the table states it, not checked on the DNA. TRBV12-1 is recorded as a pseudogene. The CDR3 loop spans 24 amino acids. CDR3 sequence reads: CASNIEGGSSSGRDAPPPPYEQYF. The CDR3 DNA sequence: TGTGCCAGCAACATAGAGGGGGGCAGCTCTAGCGGGAGGGACGCACCGCCCCCCCCATACGAGCAGTACTTC.

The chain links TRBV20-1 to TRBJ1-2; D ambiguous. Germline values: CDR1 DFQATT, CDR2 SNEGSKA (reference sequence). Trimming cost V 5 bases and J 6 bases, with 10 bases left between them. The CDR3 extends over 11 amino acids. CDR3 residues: CSARGADGYTF. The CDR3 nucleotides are TGCAGTGCTCGGGGAGCTGATGGCTACACCTTC.

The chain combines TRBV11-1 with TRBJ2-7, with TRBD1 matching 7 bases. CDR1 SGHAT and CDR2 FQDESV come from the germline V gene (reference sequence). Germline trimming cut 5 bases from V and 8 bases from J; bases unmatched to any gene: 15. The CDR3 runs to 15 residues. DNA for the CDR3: TGTGCCAGCAGCCCTGCCGGGACAGCCTTTTACAAGCAGTACTTC. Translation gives CASSPAGTAFYKQYF.

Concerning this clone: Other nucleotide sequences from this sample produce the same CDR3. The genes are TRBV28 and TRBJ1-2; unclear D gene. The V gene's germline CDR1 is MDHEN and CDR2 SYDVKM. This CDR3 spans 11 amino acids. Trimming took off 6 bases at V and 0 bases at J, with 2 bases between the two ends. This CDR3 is CASSSNYGYTF. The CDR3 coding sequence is TGTGCCAGCAGCTCTAACTATGGCTACACCTTC.

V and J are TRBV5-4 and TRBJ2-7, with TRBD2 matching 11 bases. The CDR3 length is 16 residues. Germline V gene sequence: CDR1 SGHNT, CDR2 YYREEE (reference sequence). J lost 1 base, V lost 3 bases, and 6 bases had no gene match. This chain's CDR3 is CASSSSGTSGSYEQYF. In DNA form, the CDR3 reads TGTGCCAGCAGCTCCTCAGGGACTAGCGGATCCTACGAGCAGTACTTC.

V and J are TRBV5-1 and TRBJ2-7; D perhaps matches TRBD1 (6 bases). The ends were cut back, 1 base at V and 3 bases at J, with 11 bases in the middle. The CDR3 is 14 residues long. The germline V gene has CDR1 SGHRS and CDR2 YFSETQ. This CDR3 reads CASSLFNRDYEQYF. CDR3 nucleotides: TGCGCCAGCAGCTTGTTTAACAGGGACTACGAGCAGTACTTC.

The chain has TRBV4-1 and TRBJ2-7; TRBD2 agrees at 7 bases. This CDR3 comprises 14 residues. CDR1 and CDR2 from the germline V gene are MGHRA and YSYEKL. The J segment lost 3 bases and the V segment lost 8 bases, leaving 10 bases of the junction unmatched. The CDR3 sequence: CASSPSGTGYEQYF. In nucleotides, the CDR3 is TGCGCCAGCTCCCCAAGCGGGACTGGCTACGAGCAGTACTTC.

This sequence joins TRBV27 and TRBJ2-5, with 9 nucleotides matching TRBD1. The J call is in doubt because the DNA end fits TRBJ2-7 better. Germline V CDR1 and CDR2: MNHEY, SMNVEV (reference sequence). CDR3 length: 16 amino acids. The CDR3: CASSREQGALGYEQYF. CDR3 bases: TGTGCCAGCAGTCGGGAACAGGGGGCCTTGGGGTACGAGCAGTACTTC.

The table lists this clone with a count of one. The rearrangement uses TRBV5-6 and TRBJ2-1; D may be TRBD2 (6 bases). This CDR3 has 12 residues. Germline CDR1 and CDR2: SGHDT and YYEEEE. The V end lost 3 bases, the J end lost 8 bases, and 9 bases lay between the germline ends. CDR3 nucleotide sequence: TGTGCCAGCAGCTGGACTACAGATGAGCAGTTCTTC. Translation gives CASSWTTDEQFF.

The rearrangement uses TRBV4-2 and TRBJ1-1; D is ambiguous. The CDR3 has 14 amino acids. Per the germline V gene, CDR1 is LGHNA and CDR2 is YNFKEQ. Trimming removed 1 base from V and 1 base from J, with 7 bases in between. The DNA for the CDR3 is TGTGCCAGCAGCCAAGCATCCGGGAACACTGAAGCTTTCTTT. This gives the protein CASSQASGNTEAFF.

The CDR3 sequence: CASSTAGTGGAYEQYF. The DNA for the CDR3 is TGTGCCAGCAGCACGGCCGGGACAGGGGGCGCCTACGAGCAGTACTTC. The V and J genes are TRBV28 and TRBJ2-7, with 12 bases matching TRBD1. V dropped 6 bases and J dropped 2; count of bases not matched to a gene: 8. CDR3 size: 16 residues. Germline V CDR1 and CDR2: MDHEN, SYDVKM.

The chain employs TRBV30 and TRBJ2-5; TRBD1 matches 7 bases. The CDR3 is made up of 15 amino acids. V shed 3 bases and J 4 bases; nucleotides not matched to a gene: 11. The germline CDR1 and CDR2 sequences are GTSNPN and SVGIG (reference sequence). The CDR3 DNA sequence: TGTGCCTGGAGCTACGGGACAGCCAGGAGAGAGACCCAGTACTTC. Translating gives CAWSYGTARRETQYF.

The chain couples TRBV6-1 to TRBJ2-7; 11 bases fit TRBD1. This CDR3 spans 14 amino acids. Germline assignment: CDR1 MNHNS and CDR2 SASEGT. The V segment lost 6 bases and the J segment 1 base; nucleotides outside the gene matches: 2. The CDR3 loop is CASSRDRGSYEQYF. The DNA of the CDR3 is TGTGCCAGCAGCCGGGACAGGGGGTCCTACGAGCAGTACTTC.